Listed here are 26 T cell receptor beta chains from one sample, sequenced in a study of control samples from healthy donors and cancer patients. Repertoires were generated with immunoSEQ multiplex PCR, while TCRdb's copy carries only in-frame clones and drops some. The profile shows 210,000 or so clones, over 80% of them singletons. The specimen was blood. Source of these receptors: a man aged 30 to 45 in good health.

This clone appeared a single time. V and J are TRBV6-5 and TRBJ1-2; tentatively, D is TRBD1 (5 bases). Looked up from germline, CDR1 is MNHEY and CDR2 is SVGAGI. Trimming removed 4 bases at V and 10 bases at J, with 25 bases between. The CDR3 runs 16 residues. This chain's CDR3 is CASSSGNTPGPRHYTF. For the CDR3, the DNA is TGTGCCAGCAGTTCCGGAAACACGCCGGGACCGCGTCACTACACCTTC.

This chain joins TRBV20-1 and TRBJ2-2; 7 positions agree with TRBD1. CDR3 length: 14 amino acids. CDR1 is DFQATT and CDR2 is SNEGSKA in the germline V gene (reference sequence). Unmatched junction bases numbered 4, after V lost 3 bases and J lost 3 bases. The CDR3 DNA follows: TGCAGTGCTAGTACAGGGGATGACACCGGGGAGCTGTTTTTT. Residues: CSASTGDDTGELFF.

This chain connects TRBV4-1 to TRBJ1-4, with 8 bases that match TRBD1. In germline, CDR1 is MGHRA, CDR2 YSYEKL. Trimming removed 3 bases from V and 3 bases from J; junction bases left unmatched: 3. This CDR3 is 15 amino acids long. The CDR3 nucleotides are TGCGCCAGCAGCCACCCGGGACAGGCTAATGAAAAACTGTTTTTT. This gives the protein CASSHPGQANEKLFF.

J is TRBJ1-5 and V is TRBV7-2, with D perhaps TRBD1 (5 bases). Between the trimmed V and J ends, which lost 5 bases and 2 bases, there was a span of 10 bases. This CDR3 contains 14 residues. CDR1 is SGHTA, CDR2 FQGNSA, per germline. The CDR3 loop reads CASSLGGGNQPQHF. DNA of the CDR3: TGTGCCAGCAGCCTCGGGGGGGGCAATCAGCCCCAGCATTTT.

The chain uses TRBV11-2 and TRBJ1-4, with TRBD1 matching over 7 bases. The junction had 4 bases not matched to a gene; V was cut back by 5 bases and J by 1 base. The CDR3 is 15 residues long. Germline values: CDR1 SGHAT, CDR2 FQNNGV. CDR3 in DNA: TGTGCCAGCAGCCAGAACAGGGGAACTAATGAAAAACTGTTTTTT. Protein product: CASSQNRGTNEKLFF.

In this sample, this clone turned up once. This chain joins TRBV15 and TRBJ2-7; 7 bases align to TRBD1. The CDR3 loop spans 16 amino acids. V shed 1 base, J shed 0 bases, and the junction held 6 bases outside the gene matches. Germline V gene data show CDR1 as LNHNV and CDR2 as YYDKDF (reference sequence). The CDR3 region is CATSRAKDRTSYEQYF. The CDR3 DNA is TGTGCCACCAGCAGAGCCAAGGACAGGACCTCCTACGAGCAGTACTTC.

The chain combines TRBV15 with TRBJ2-3; 8 bases match TRBD2. Losses at the gene ends were 5 bases for V and 1 base for J; bases not matched to a gene: 8. CDR3 length equals 16 residues. Looked up from germline, CDR1 is LNHNV and CDR2 is YYDKDF (reference sequence). In DNA form, the CDR3 reads TGTGCCACCAGCTTATTGGGGCGGGGGGGCACAGATACGCAGTATTTT. Translation: CATSLLGRGGTDTQYF.

The chain couples TRBV4-1 to TRBJ1-1; 8 bases are a match to TRBD1. V shed 4 bases and J 9 bases; nucleotides not matched to a gene: 16. CDR3 size: 16 residues. Germline lookup yields CDR1 MGHRA and CDR2 YSYEKL. CDR3 nucleotides: TGCGCCAGCAGCCCGCTAGGACAGGGCGTGGGACTGAAAGCTTTCTTT. Translation gives CASSPLGQGVGLKAFF.

The chain couples TRBV19 to TRBJ1-2; D is undetermined. The CDR3 consists of 12 residues. Germline V gene sequence: CDR1 LNHDA, CDR2 SQIVND (reference sequence). Trimming pared 1 base from V and 6 bases from J, leaving 6 bases between. This chain's CDR3 is CASSIARNGYTF. In DNA form, the CDR3 reads TGTGCCAGTAGTATAGCCAGGAATGGCTACACCTTC.

This clone appeared a few times. The chain employs TRBV3-1 (or the pseudogene TRBV3-2) and TRBJ1-6; D gene ambiguous. This CDR3 contains 12 residues. The germline V and J ends were trimmed by 6 bases and 14 bases, with 14 bases remaining between them. Germline V gene sequence: CDR1 LGHDT, CDR2 YNNKEL (reference sequence). CDR3 loop: CASSGEGRSLHF. The DNA of the CDR3 is TGTGCCAGCAGTGGTGAGGGAAGATCCCTCCACTTT.

This chain joins TRBV19 and TRBJ1-3, with 12 bases matching TRBD1. From germline, CDR1 is LNHDA and CDR2 SQIVND (reference sequence). After removal of 9 bases from V and 8 bases from J, the junction contained 14 bases not matched to a gene. This CDR3 has 16 amino acids. CDR3 protein: CASRLAGTGGPDTIYF. The CDR3 nucleotides are TGTGCCAGCCGCCTCGCCGGGACAGGGGGCCCGGACACCATATATTTT.

This clone was picked up one time. This chain connects TRBV6-5 to TRBJ1-5; D call uncertain. Trimming shortened V by 4 bases and J by 0 bases, and 10 bases separated the two germline ends. Germline V lookup: CDR1 MNHEY, CDR2 SVGAGI. This CDR3 region has 15 residues. The CDR3 nucleotides read TGTGCCAGCAGTTCGGGATACTATAGCAATCAGCCCCAGCATTTT. It specifies CASSSGYYSNQPQHF.

V and J are TRBV19 and TRBJ2-4; TRBD1 matches at 7 bases. Germline assignment: CDR1 LNHDA and CDR2 SQIVND (reference sequence). The CDR3 sequence is 16 residues long. With 5 bases clipped from V and 0 bases from J, the junction kept 7 bases outside the gene matches. CDR3 coding DNA: TGTGCCAGTAGTCCAGACAGGGTTGGAGCCAAAAACATTCAGTACTTC. Translated, it gives CASSPDRVGAKNIQYF. The variable domain in full, completed from reference TRBV19 and TRBJ2-4, reads DGGITQSPKYLFRKEGQNVTLSCEQNLNHDAMYWYRQDPGQGLRLIYYSQIVNDFQKGDIAEGYSVSREKKESFPLTVTSAQKNPTAFYLCASSPDRVGAKNIQYFGAGTRLSVL.

This sequence joins TRBV10-3 and TRBJ2-6; D is unresolved. The CDR3 is 11 amino acids. V was trimmed by 8 bases and J by 1 base, leaving 0 bases between them. Germline V gene sequence: CDR1 ENHRY, CDR2 SYGVKD. As DNA, the CDR3 is TGTGCCATCTCTGGGGCCAACGTCCTGACTTTC. Translated: CAISGANVLTF.

The chain is built from TRBV20-1 and TRBJ1-5; D is ambiguous. CDR1 is DFQATT, CDR2 SNEGSKA, per germline (reference sequence). The germline V and J ends were trimmed by 3 bases and 7 bases, with 16 bases remaining between them. This CDR3 is 14 amino acids long. The CDR3 region is CSASIGFTGQPQHF. CDR3 DNA: TGCAGTGCTAGTATCGGCTTCACCGGGCAGCCCCAGCATTTT.

J is TRBJ2-3 and V is TRBV12-3 or TRBV12-4; D is undetermined. The CDR3 totals 11 residues. V lost 8 bases and J 6 bases, leaving 9 bases between the germline ends. CDR3 sequence (DNA): TGTGCCAGCGCCCTAGGGGATACGCAGTATTTT. Translating gives CASALGDTQYF.

The gene calls are TRBV3-1 (or the pseudogene TRBV3-2) and TRBJ2-7; maybe TRBD2 (5 bases). The CDR3 covers 14 residues. CDR1 and CDR2 from the germline V gene are LGHDT and YNNKEL (reference sequence). The V end was cut by 1 base, the J end by 3 bases, with 10 bases between. The CDR3 DNA is TGTGCCAGCAGCCAAGGTGTGAGCGGCTACGAGCAGTACTTC. Its protein product is CASSQGVSGYEQYF.

The V call is TRBV24-1, the J call TRBJ1-1; D unresolved. The CDR3 runs to 14 residues. Trimming took 5 bases from V and 1 from J, leaving 10 bases between them. Looked up from germline, CDR1 is KGHDR and CDR2 is SFDVKD. The CDR3 region is CATSGTGGNTEAFF. Written as DNA, the CDR3 is TGTGCCACCAGTGGCACCGGTGGGAACACTGAAGCTTTCTTT.

V usage is TRBV14 and J usage is TRBJ1-2; D ambiguous. Trimming removed 1 base from V and 8 bases from J, with 14 bases in between. CDR1 is SGHDN and CDR2 is FVKESK in the germline V gene. The CDR3 is made up of 14 amino acids. Here the CDR3 reads CASSQARQAGGYTF. In DNA form, the CDR3 reads TGTGCCAGCAGCCAAGCAAGGCAGGCGGGCGGCTACACCTTC.

The rearrangement uses TRBV25-1 and TRBJ1-6; D may be TRBD1 (6 bases). With 3 bases removed from V and 11 bases from J, the gap between germline ends came to 11 bases. The CDR3 extends over 13 amino acids. Germline loops: CDR1 MGHDK, CDR2 SYGVNS. This chain's CDR3 is CASSEGGRAPLHF. In nucleotides, the CDR3 is TGTGCCAGCAGTGAGGGGGGCCGAGCACCCCTCCACTTT. Looking up the rest from reference TRBV25-1 and TRBJ1-6 gives the full variable domain: EADIYQTPRYLVIGTGKKITLECSQTMGHDKMYWYQQDPGMELHLIHYSYGVNSTEKGDLSSESTVSRIRTEHFPLTLESARPSHTSQYLCASSEGGRAPLHFGNGTRLTVT.

The rearrangement uses TRBV29-1 and TRBJ1-2; possible D gene TRBD1, 5 bases. From germline, CDR1 is SQVTM and CDR2 ANQGSEA. Trimming left V 4 bases short and J 0 bases short, with 12 bases between. The length of the CDR3 is 14 residues. The chain's CDR3 is CSVVTQGPNYGYTF. DNA of the CDR3: TGCAGCGTTGTAACCCAGGGTCCTAACTATGGCTACACCTTC.

The chain joins TRBV7-2 to TRBJ1-1; unclear D gene. Germline V gene lookup returns CDR1 SGHTA and CDR2 FQGNSA. This CDR3 contains 13 residues. V lost 2 bases and J 3 bases, leaving 7 bases between the germline ends. The CDR3 protein is CASSLQSYTEAFF. The CDR3 coding sequence is TGTGCCAGCAGCTTACAATCCTACACTGAAGCTTTCTTT.

This clone was counted between two and nine times. This sequence joins TRBV9 and TRBJ2-5; 12 bases fit TRBD2. The CDR3 covers 17 residues. Germline CDR1 and CDR2: SGDLS and YYNGEE. V lost 0 bases and J lost 2; bases outside the gene matches: 5. The CDR3 coding sequence is TGTGCCAGCAGCGTAGTCCCACTAGCGGGGGGACAAGAGACCCAGTACTTC. It encodes CASSVVPLAGGQETQYF.

The V gene is TRBV18, the J gene TRBJ1-5; the D gene is possibly TRBD1 (5 bases). This CDR3 is 19 amino acids long. Germline V gene data show CDR1 as KGHSH and CDR2 as LQKENI. The V and J ends lost 3 bases and 0 bases respectively, with 21 bases between them. Here the CDR3 reads CASSPLQGHRRDSNQPQHF. The CDR3 DNA reads as TGTGCCAGCTCACCGTTGCAGGGCCACCGCCGCGATAGCAATCAGCCCCAGCATTTT.

This chain joins TRBV27 and TRBJ2-1; possible D gene TRBD2, 6 bases. Trimming shortened V by 3 bases and J by 9 bases, and 18 bases separated the two germline ends. CDR1 is MNHEY and CDR2 is SMNVEV in the germline V gene (reference sequence). The CDR3 sequence is 15 residues long. The CDR3 here is CASSFNAGTRGEQFF. The CDR3, as DNA: TGTGCCAGCAGTTTTAACGCGGGGACGCGGGGTGAGCAGTTCTTC.

V usage is TRBV19 and J usage is TRBJ1-4; D may be TRBD1 (6 bases). From germline, CDR1 is LNHDA and CDR2 SQIVND (reference sequence). V was shortened by 8 bases and J by 7 bases, with 17 bases between the two germline ends. The CDR3 is made up of 14 amino acids. The CDR3 spells CASSDGATGEKLFF. The CDR3 coding sequence is TGTGCCAGTTCGGACGGGGCGACAGGTGAAAAACTGTTTTTT.